This T cell receptor beta chain comes out of a study of OX40 agonist ivuxolimab in advanced cancers. For the study at large: Patients were about 83% male with ages about 20 to 79, mean about 60.

Concerning this clone: Its antigen remains unidentified.

In germline, CDR1 is SGHTA, CDR2 FQGTGA. The CDR3 is made up of 16 amino acids. The V end lost 5 bases, the J end lost 1 base, and 17 bases lay between the germline ends. Study-wide points: Expanded clones were, on average, more numerous in CD8+ T cells than in CD4+. Low normalized clonal expansion also occurred in some nonresponding patients. The work left the antigen specificity of expanded peripheral T cells undetermined.

Generated by immunoSEQ multiplex PCR, the TCRdb table keeps only in-frame clones and is missing some. Among some 39,000 clones listed, roughly three quarters were seen once. This TCR came from an adult with an advanced solid tumor such as melanoma, head and neck, liver or kidney cancer. The sequencing used CD4+ or CD8+ T cells sorted from blood, collected in a trial of the OX40 agonist ivuxolimab. The V call is TRBV7-3, the J call TRBJ1-1, with D uncertain. CDR3 DNA: TGTGCCAGCAGCGACCGTCCTGGACGGGAGAACACTGAAGCTTTCTTT. Encoded protein: CASSDRPGRENTEAFF.